This TCR beta chain emerged from a study of human T cells and chemical hapten exposure. Extraction yielded total RNA from whole blood (unfractionated). CDR1 is MGHDK, CDR2 SYGVNS, per germline. CDR3 length equals 15 residues. V lost 9 bases to trimming and J lost 3 bases; unmatched junction nucleotides: 11. For the library, individual cDNA molecules each received unique molecular identifiers. A single record per CDR3 protein comes from TCRdb applying MiXCR to the 5' RACE reads. The sample records 110,000 or so distinct CDR3 sequences, approximately 20% being singletons. The receptor was derived from a human donor in good health. This chain links TRBV25-1 with TRBJ1-3, with 7 bases fitting TRBD1. The CDR3 region has the DNA TGTGCCAGTAGGGGAGACAGGGAGCATGGAAACACCATATATTTT. Residues: CASRGDREHGNTIYF.